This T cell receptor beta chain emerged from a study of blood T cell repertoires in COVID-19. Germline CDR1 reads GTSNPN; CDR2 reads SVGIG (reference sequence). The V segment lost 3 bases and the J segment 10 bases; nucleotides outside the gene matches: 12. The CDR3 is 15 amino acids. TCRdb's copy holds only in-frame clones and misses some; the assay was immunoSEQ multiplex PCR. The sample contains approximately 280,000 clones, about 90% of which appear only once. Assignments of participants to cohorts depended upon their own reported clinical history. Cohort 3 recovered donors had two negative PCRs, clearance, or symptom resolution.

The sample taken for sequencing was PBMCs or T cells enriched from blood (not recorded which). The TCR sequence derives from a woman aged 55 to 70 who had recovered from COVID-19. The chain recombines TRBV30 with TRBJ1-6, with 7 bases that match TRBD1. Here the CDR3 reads CAWSFRQGVTSPLHF. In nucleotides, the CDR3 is TGTGCCTGGAGCTTTCGACAGGGAGTCACGTCACCCCTCCACTTT.